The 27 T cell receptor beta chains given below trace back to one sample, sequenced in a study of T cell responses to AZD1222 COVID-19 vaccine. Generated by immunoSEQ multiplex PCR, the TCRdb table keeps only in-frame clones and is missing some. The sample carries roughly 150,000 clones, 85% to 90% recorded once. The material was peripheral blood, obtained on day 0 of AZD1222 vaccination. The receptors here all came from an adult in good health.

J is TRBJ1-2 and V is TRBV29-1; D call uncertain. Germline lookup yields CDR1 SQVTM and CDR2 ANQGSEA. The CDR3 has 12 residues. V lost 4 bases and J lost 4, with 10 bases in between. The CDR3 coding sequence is TGCAGCGTTGTGGGTCAGTCCTATGGCTACACCTTC. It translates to CSVVGQSYGYTF.

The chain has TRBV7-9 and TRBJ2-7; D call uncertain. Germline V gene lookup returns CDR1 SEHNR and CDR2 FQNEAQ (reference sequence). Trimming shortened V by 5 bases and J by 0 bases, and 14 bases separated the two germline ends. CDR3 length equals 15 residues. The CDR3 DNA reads TGTGCCAGCAGCCCAGGCGGTAAGAGCTCCTACGAGCAGTACGTC. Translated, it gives CASSPGGKSSYEQYV.

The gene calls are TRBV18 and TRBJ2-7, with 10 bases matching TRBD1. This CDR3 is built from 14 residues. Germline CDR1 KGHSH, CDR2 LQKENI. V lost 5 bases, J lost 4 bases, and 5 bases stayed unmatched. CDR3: CASSTGTGEYEQYF. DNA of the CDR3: TGTGCCAGCTCAACCGGGACAGGGGAATACGAGCAGTACTTC.

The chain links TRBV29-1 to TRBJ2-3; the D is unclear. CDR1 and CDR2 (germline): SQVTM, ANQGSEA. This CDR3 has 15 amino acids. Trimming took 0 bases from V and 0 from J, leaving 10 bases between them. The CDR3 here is CSVEDGLHSTDTQYF. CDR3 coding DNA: TGCAGCGTTGAAGACGGCCTCCATAGCACAGATACGCAGTATTTT.

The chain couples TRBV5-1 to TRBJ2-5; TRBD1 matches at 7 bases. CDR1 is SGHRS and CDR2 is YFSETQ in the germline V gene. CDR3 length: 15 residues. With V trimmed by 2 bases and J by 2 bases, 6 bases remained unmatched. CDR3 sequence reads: CASSLQGTDQETQYF. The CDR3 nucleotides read TGCGCCAGCAGCTTACAAGGGACAGATCAAGAGACCCAGTACTTC.

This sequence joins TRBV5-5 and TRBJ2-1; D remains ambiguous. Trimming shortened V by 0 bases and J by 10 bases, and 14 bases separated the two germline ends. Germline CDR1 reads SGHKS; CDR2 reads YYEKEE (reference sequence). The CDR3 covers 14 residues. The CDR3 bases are TGTGCCAGCAGCTTGGCCGTGGTTAAAAGCGAGCAGTTCTTC. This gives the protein CASSLAVVKSEQFF. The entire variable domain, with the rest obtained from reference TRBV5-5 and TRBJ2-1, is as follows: DAGVTQSPTHLIKTRGQQVTLRCSPISGHKSVSWYQQVLGQGPQFIFQYYEKEERGRGNFPDRFSARQFPNYSSELNVNALLLGDSALYLCASSLAVVKSEQFFGPGTRLTVL.

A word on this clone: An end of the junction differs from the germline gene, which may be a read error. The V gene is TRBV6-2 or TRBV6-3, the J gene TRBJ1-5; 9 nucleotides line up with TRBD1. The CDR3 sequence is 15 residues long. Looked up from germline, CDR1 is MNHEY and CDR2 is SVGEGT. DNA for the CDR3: TGTGCCGGCAGTAACCGGGACAGGGCCGCGGAGCCCCAGCATTTT. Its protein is CAGSNRDRAAEPQHF.

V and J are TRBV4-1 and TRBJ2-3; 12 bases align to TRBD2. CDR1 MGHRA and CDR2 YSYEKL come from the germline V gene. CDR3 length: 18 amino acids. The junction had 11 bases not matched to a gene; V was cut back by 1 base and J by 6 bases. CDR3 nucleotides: TGCGCCAGCAGCCAAGGTCCTAGCGGGGGGGCTTTGATGGATACGCAGTATTTT. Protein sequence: CASSQGPSGGALMDTQYF.

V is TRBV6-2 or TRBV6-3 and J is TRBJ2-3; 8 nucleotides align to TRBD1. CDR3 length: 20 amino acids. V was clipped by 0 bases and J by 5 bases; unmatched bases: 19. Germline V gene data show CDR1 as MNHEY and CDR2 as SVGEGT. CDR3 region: CASSYSMSGGEIGTKDTQYF. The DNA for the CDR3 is TGTGCCAGCAGTTACTCGATGTCAGGGGGCGAAATAGGAACAAAAGATACGCAGTATTTT.

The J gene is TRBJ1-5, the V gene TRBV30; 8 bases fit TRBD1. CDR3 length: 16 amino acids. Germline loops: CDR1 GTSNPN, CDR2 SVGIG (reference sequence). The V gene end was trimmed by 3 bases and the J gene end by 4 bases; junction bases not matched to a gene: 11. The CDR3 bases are TGTGCCTGGAGGAGAAATACAGGGGGTGGTAATCAGCCCCAGCATTTT. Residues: CAWRRNTGGGNQPQHF.

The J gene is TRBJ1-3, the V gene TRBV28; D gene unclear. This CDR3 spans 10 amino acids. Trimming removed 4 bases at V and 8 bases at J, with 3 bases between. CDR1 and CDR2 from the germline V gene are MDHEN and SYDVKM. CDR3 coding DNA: TGTGCCAGCAGTTCCTACACCATATATTTT. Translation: CASSSYTIYF.

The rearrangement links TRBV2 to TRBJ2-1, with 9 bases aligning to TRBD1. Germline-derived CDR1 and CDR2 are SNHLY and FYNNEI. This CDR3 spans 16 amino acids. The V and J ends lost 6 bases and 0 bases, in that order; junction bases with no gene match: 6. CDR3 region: CASRDGTGSSYNEQFF. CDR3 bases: TGTGCCAGCAGGGATGGGACAGGGAGCTCCTACAATGAGCAGTTCTTC.

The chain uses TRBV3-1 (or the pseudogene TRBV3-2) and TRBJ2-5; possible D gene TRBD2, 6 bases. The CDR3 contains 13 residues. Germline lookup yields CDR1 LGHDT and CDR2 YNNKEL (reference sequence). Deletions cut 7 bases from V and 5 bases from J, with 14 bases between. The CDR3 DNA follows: TGTGCCAGCAATCGGGGGAGCGTGGAGACCCAGTACTTC. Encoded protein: CASNRGSVETQYF.

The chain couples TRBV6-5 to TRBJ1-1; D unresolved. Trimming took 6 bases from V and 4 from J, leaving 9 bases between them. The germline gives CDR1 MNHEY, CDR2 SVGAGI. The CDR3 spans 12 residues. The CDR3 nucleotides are TGTGCCAGCAGCCGACCCGCCACTGAAGCTTTCTTT. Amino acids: CASSRPATEAFF.

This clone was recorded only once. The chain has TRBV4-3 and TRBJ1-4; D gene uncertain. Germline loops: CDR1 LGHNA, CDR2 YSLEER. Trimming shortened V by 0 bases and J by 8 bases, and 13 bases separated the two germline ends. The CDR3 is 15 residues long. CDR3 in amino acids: CASSQETRAYEKLFF. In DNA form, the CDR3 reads TGCGCCAGCAGCCAAGAAACCCGGGCGTACGAAAAACTGTTTTTT.

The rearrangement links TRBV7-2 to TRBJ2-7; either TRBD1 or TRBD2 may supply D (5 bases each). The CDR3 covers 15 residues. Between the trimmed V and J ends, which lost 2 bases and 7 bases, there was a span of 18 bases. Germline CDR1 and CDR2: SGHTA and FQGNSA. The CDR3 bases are TGTGCCAGCAGCTTAACAGGCACTGCAGCGGATGAGCAGTACTTC. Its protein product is CASSLTGTAADEQYF. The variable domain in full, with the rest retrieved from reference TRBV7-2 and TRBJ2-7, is GAGVSQSPSNKVTEKGKDVELRCDPISGHTALYWYRQSLGQGLEFLIYFQGNSAPDKSGLPSDRFSAERTGGSVSTLTIQRTQQEDSAVYLCASSLTGTAADEQYFGPGTRLTVT.

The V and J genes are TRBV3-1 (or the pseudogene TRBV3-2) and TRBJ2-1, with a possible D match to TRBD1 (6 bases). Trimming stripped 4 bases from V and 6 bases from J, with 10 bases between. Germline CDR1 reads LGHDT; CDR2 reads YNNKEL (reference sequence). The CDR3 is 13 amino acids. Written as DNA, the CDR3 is TGTGCCAGCAGCCCCATAGGGGGCAATGAGCAGTTCTTC. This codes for CASSPIGGNEQFF.

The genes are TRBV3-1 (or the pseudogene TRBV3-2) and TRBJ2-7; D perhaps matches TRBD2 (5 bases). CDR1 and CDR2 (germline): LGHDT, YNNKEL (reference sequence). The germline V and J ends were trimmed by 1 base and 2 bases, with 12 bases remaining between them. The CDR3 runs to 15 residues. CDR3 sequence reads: CASSQVDGVTYEQYF. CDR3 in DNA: TGTGCCAGCAGCCAAGTAGACGGGGTTACCTACGAGCAGTACTTC.

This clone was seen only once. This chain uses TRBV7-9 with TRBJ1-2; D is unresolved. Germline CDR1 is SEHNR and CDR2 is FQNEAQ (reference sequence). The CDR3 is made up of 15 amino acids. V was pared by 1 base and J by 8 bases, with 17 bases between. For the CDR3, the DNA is TGTGCCAGCAGCTTAGGACTTCGAGGGATGAGCGGCTACACCTTC. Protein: CASSLGLRGMSGYTF. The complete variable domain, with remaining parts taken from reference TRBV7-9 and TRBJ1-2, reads DTGVSQNPRHKITKRGQNVTFRCDPISEHNRLYWYRQTLGQGPEFLTYFQNEAQLEKSRLLSDRFSAERPKGSFSTLEIQRTEQGDSAMYLCASSLGLRGMSGYTFGSGTRLTVV.

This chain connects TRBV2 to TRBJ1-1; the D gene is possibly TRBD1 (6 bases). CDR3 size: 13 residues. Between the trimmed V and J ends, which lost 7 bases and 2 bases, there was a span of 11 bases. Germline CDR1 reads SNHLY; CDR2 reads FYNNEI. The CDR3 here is CASILDRNTEAFF. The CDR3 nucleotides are TGTGCCAGCATCTTGGACAGAAACACTGAAGCTTTCTTT.

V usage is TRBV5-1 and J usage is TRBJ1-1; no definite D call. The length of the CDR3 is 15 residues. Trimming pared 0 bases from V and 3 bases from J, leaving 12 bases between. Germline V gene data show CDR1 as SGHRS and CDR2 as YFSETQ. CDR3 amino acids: CASSLGGIRDTEAFF. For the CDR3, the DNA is TGCGCCAGCAGCTTGGGGGGTATAAGGGACACTGAAGCTTTCTTT.

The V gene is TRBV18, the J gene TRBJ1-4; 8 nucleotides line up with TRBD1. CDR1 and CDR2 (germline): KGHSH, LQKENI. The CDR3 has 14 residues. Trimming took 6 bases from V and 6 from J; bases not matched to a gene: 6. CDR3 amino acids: CASSQGQGYEKLFF. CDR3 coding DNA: TGTGCCAGCTCCCAAGGACAGGGCTATGAAAAACTGTTTTTT.

The CDR3 reads CASSQMIYSYNSPLHF. CDR3 nucleotides: TGCGCCAGCAGCCAGATGATTTACTCCTATAATTCACCCCTCCACTTT. The V call is TRBV4-1, the J call TRBJ1-6; D remains ambiguous. This CDR3 has 16 residues. The germline V gene encodes CDR1 MGHRA and CDR2 YSYEKL. Trimming stripped 3 bases from V and 0 bases from J, with 9 bases between.

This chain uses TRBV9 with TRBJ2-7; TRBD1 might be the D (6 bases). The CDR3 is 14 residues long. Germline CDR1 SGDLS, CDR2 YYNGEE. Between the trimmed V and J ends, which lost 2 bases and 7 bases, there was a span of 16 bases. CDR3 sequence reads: CASSVGHDPGEQYV. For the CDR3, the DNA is TGTGCCAGCAGCGTGGGACACGACCCGGGGGAGCAGTACGTC.

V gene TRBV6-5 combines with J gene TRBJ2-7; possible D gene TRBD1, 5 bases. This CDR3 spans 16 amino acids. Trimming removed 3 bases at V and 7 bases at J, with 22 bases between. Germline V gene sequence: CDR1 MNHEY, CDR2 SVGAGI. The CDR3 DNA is TGTGCCAGCAGTTATGGGCAGGGTCAGGTGCCGAGGGAGCAGTACTTC. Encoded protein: CASSYGQGQVPREQYF.

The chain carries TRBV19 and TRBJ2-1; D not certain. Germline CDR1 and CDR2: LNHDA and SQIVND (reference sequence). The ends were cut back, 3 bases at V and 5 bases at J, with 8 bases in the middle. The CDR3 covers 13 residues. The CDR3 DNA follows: TGTGCCAGTAGTATTATATCCGACAATGAGCAGTTCTTC. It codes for CASSIISDNEQFF.

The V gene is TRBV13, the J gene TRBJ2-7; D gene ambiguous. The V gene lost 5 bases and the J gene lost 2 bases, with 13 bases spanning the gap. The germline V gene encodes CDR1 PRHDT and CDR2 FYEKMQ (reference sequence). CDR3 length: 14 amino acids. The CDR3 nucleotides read TGTGCCAGCAGCCTCCCCGACGAGGCCTACGAGCAGTACTTC. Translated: CASSLPDEAYEQYF.